Below are 5 T cell receptor beta chains sequenced from a single sample in a study of molecular identifiers for immune sequencing clone quantification. TCRdb called the PCR reads again in MiXCR, with one record for every CDR3 protein. The sample contains 300,000 to 400,000 distinct CDR3 sequences, around a fifth of which appear only once. Sequencing was performed on naive CD8+ T cells from blood, with Jurkat cell RNA spiked in. Subset given: FACS-sorted CD8+CD4-CCR7+CD45RA+ naive T cells. These TCRs come from a human donor in good health. Some libraries in this study had Jurkat cell RNA spiked in.

This clonotype was detected ten times or more. The chain employs TRBV28 and TRBJ2-7, with 8 bases fitting TRBD1. Germline-derived CDR1 and CDR2 are MDHEN and SYDVKM. The CDR3 runs 18 residues. V lost 4 bases, J lost 2 bases, and 16 bases stayed unmatched. The CDR3 nucleotides are TGTGCCAGCAGTTCCTTGCCTCCCGGGACAGGCCGAGCCTACGAGCAGTACTTC. It specifies CASSSLPPGTGRAYEQYF.

This clonotype was observed a single time. A single base separates this from a much larger clone, so it may be a read error. The rearrangement uses TRBV7-6 and TRBJ1-3; TRBD1 might be the D (6 bases). There are 17 residues in the CDR3. In germline, CDR1 is SGHVS, CDR2 FNYEAQ. The CDR3 nucleotides read TGTGCCAGCAGCGGGCCGTTTGGCAGGGGCGATGGAAACACCAGATATTTT. Amino acids: CASSGPFGRGDGNTRYF.

This clonotype has ten or more counts. This chain joins TRBV5-4 and TRBJ2-7; TRBD2 might be the D (5 bases). Germline CDR1 SGHNT, CDR2 YYREEE (reference sequence). V was shortened by 1 base and J by 6 bases, with 17 bases between the two germline ends. The CDR3 extends over 15 amino acids. CDR3 sequence (DNA): TGTGCCAGCAGCTTGCGGGCGGGTTTCTTTGGCGAGCAGTACTTC. Translated: CASSLRAGFFGEQYF.

As to this clonotype: A much larger clone lies one base from this, so it may be a read error. The chain carries TRBV12-3 or TRBV12-4 and TRBJ2-3; possibly TRBD1 or TRBD2 for D (7 bases each). The CDR3 covers 19 residues. Trimming took 4 bases from V and 0 from J, leaving 23 bases between them. In DNA, the CDR3 is TGTGCCAGCAGTTCCCCCGGACAGGAAGCGGGGACGAGCACAGATACGCAGTATTTT. It translates to CASSSPGQEAGTSTDTQYF.

About this clonotype itself: With a much larger clone just one base away, this may be a read error. The chain combines TRBV12-3 or TRBV12-4 with TRBJ2-1, with a possible D match to TRBD2 (5 bases). V was pared by 6 bases and J by 0 bases, with 18 bases between. This CDR3 spans 17 amino acids. The CDR3 loop reads CASSLESAVSSYNEQFF. The CDR3 DNA follows: TGTGCCAGCAGCCTTGAATCAGCGGTGAGCTCCTACAATGAGCAGTTCTTC.